This T cell receptor beta chain was obtained from a study of T-cell memory formation after mild COVID-19. Across the whole study: In these data, TCR clusters were largely donor specific.

Each CDR3 protein is one row after TCRdb ran MiXCR on the 5' RACE reads. This sample has 250,000 to 300,000 distinct CDR3 sequences, with 16% found just once. The germline V and J ends were trimmed by 5 bases and 5 bases, with 21 bases remaining between them. CDR1 is MNHEY and CDR2 is SMNVEV in the germline V gene (reference sequence). The CDR3 has 16 residues. Sequencing was done on a sample of PBMCs or a T cell subset sorted from them (not recorded which). The receptor was isolated from a man in his late teens or twenties who had mild COVID-19 (a few samples of this study predate the infection). Cell type and time point are not known. The chain is built from TRBV27 and TRBJ2-5; D is perhaps TRBD1 (6 bases). CDR3 nucleotides: TGTGCCAGCAGTCCAAATCCTGGACAGTTAGCGGAGACCCAGTACTTC. Translated, it gives CASSPNPGQLAETQYF.